The next 10 T cell receptor beta chains were all read from a single sample in a study of human T cells and chemical hapten exposure. TCRdb reprocessed the RACE reads via MiXCR and lists one record per CDR3 protein. This repertoire shows some 360,000 distinct CDR3 sequences, less than 6.5% found once; its top ten account for 2% to 3%. Described time point: pre-sensitization, week 0. The sample's treatment: therapeutic diphenylcyclopropenone sensitization with weekly scalp DPC. Specimen: whole blood, collected in connection with sensitization to the hapten diphenylcyclopropenone (DPC). The source is a woman between 45 and 60 years old with alopecia areata. Some clones in this sample may be carry-over from other donors' samples.

There are many counts of this clonotype. In DNA form, the CDR3 reads TGTGCCAGCAGCGTCGAGGTAGCCCCAGATACGCAGTATTTT. The encoded protein is CASSVEVAPDTQYF. The J gene is TRBJ2-3, the V gene TRBV9; D unclear. Trimming took off 2 bases at V and 4 bases at J, with 11 bases between the two ends. The CDR3 consists of 14 residues. Looked up from germline, CDR1 is SGDLS and CDR2 is YYNGEE. Variable domain in full (rest from reference TRBV9 and TRBJ2-3): DSGVTQTPKHLITATGQRVTLRCSPRSGDLSVYWYQQSLDQGLQFLIQYYNGEERAKGNILERFSAQQFPDLHSELNLSSLELGDSALYFCASSVEVAPDTQYFGPGTRLTVL.

Only a few counts were recorded for this clonotype. The chain is built from TRBV9 and TRBJ2-5, with D possibly TRBD1 on 5 matching bases. Germline assignment: CDR1 SGDLS and CDR2 YYNGEE. CDR3 length: 15 residues. The germline V and J ends were trimmed by 0 bases and 6 bases, with 15 bases remaining between them. The CDR3, as DNA: TGTGCCAGCAGCGTAGCCGTTGGCAGGGAACAGACCCAGTACTTC. Amino acid sequence: CASSVAVGREQTQYF.

V and J are TRBV7-2 and TRBJ1-6; 9 bases fit TRBD1. The germline V gene has CDR1 SGHTA and CDR2 FQGNSA. The ends lost 3 bases at V and 10 bases at J; junction bases unmatched: 7. The CDR3 extends over 15 amino acids. CDR3 amino acids: CASSFQGQGGSPLHF. The CDR3 DNA reads as TGTGCCAGCAGCTTTCAGGGACAGGGCGGCTCACCCCTCCACTTT.

The chain links TRBV12-3 or TRBV12-4 to TRBJ2-3; 12 nucleotides match TRBD2. The CDR3 totals 13 residues. Unmatched junction bases numbered 8, after V lost 8 bases and J lost 11 bases. Here the CDR3 reads CASGLAGGLEQYF. The CDR3 DNA is TGTGCCAGCGGGCTAGCGGGGGGGCTCGAGCAGTATTTT.

This clonotype showed up many times. This chain links TRBV11-3 with TRBJ2-1, with D perhaps TRBD2 (5 bases). Trimming cost V 5 bases and J 10 bases, with 12 bases left between them. Per germline, CDR1 SGHNT and CDR2 YENEEA. The CDR3 is 12 amino acids. Here the CDR3 reads CASSGGEREQFF. As DNA, the CDR3 is TGTGCCAGCAGCGGTGGGGAGCGGGAGCAGTTCTTC.

The chain employs TRBV5-1 and TRBJ2-5; 10 bases map to TRBD2. V shed 4 bases, J shed 2 bases, and the junction held 5 bases outside the gene matches. CDR1 and CDR2 from the germline V gene are SGHRS and YFSETQ. The CDR3 extends over 15 amino acids. The CDR3, as DNA: TGCGCCAGCAGCCTTGGGACTAGCGATCAAGAGACCCAGTACTTC. It specifies CASSLGTSDQETQYF.

The table lists this clonotype with many counts. The V gene is TRBV3-1, the J gene TRBJ2-2; TRBD1 might be the D (5 bases). Germline V gives CDR1 LGHDT, CDR2 YNNKEL (reference sequence). Deletions cut 2 bases from V and 6 bases from J, with 10 bases between. The CDR3 totals 14 residues. The CDR3 region has the DNA TGTGCCAGCAGCCAACGCAGGGCGGCCGGGGAGCTGTTTTTT. Translated, it gives CASSQRRAAGELFF.

The chain has TRBV6-1 and TRBJ1-5; tentatively, D is TRBD1 (5 bases). Germline V gene sequence: CDR1 MNHNS, CDR2 SASEGT. Trimming stripped 2 bases from V and 7 bases from J, with 12 bases between. The CDR3 is made up of 14 amino acids. The CDR3 DNA reads TGTGCCAGCAGTGAATCAGGGTTGGACCAGCCCCAGCATTTT. It codes for CASSESGLDQPQHF.

This clonotype has a count of ten or more. The rearrangement joins TRBV5-6 to TRBJ1-2, with D possibly matching TRBD1 (5 bases). The CDR3 runs to 16 residues. V was pared by 4 bases and J by 2 bases, with 18 bases between. From germline, CDR1 is SGHDT and CDR2 YYEEEE. CDR3 sequence reads: CASSLDEGTPNYGYTF. The CDR3 DNA reads as TGTGCCAGCAGCCTGGACGAGGGGACTCCAAACTATGGCTACACCTTC.

The chain carries TRBV7-2 and TRBJ2-1; 10 bases are shared with TRBD2. The CDR3 runs 16 residues. The V gene's germline CDR1 is SGHTA and CDR2 FQGNSA. V dropped 5 bases and J dropped 6; count of bases not matched to a gene: 10. CDR3 sequence (DNA): TGTGCCAGCAGCCGGAGGAGCGGGAGGGAGACCAATGAGCAGTTCTTC. Translated: CASSRRSGRETNEQFF. Supplemented by reference TRBV7-2 and TRBJ2-1, the full variable domain reads GAGVSQSPSNKVTEKGKDVELRCDPISGHTALYWYRQSLGQGLEFLIYFQGNSAPDKSGLPSDRFSAERTGGSVSTLTIQRTQQEDSAVYLCASSRRSGRETNEQFFGPGTRLTVL.